The 8 T cell receptor beta chains reported below all come from one sample, sequenced in a study of OX40 agonist ivuxolimab in advanced cancers. The library relied on the immunoSEQ multiplex PCR assay. TCRdb re-hosts the immuneACCESS table, in-frame sequences only. Its copies lack some clones; in the studies checked, an unresolved V gene accounts for under half of them, and the cause for the rest is not known. The sample records some 22,000 clones, about 89% of which are singletons. The ten largest make up roughly 17% of the sample. The sequencing here drew on CD4+ or CD8+ T cells sorted from blood, taken in a trial of the OX40 agonist ivuxolimab. Receptors were obtained from an adult with an advanced solid tumor such as melanoma, head and neck, liver or kidney cancer.

The chain is built from TRBV28 and TRBJ1-1; TRBD1 aligns across 8 bases. V lost 3 bases to trimming and J lost 6 bases; unmatched junction nucleotides: 6. This CDR3 has 14 residues. The germline V gene encodes CDR1 MDHEN and CDR2 SYDVKM. For the CDR3, the DNA is TGTGCCAGCAGTTTTTCAGGGGGCTTGGCTGAAGCTTTCTTT. Protein: CASSFSGGLAEAFF.

The J gene is TRBJ2-7, the V gene TRBV7-2; 8 nucleotides align to TRBD1. This CDR3 contains 15 residues. Germline V lookup: CDR1 SGHTA, CDR2 FQGNSA. V shed 4 bases, J shed 1 base, and the junction held 6 bases outside the gene matches. The CDR3 reads CASSYPTGGSYEQYF. The CDR3 nucleotides are TGTGCCAGCAGCTACCCAACAGGGGGTTCCTACGAGCAGTACTTC.

This clone appeared once. This chain uses TRBV4-1 with TRBJ1-2; D not certain. V was cut by 3 bases and J by 6 bases, with 8 bases left in between. The CDR3 length is 12 residues. Germline CDR1 MGHRA, CDR2 YSYEKL. The CDR3 reads CASSHSGDGYTF. The CDR3 nucleotides are TGCGCCAGCAGCCACTCCGGGGATGGCTACACCTTC.

This chain links TRBV5-1 with TRBJ2-2; D not certain. The V end lost 0 bases, the J end lost 4 bases, and 4 bases lay between the germline ends. This CDR3 region has 13 residues. The germline gives CDR1 SGHRS, CDR2 YFSETQ. CDR3 region: CASSLDFTGELFF. The CDR3 nucleotides are TGCGCCAGCAGCTTGGACTTCACCGGGGAGCTGTTTTTT.

A single count supports this clone. The V call is TRBV7-2, the J call TRBJ1-2; D uncertain. The germline V gene has CDR1 SGHTA and CDR2 FQGNSA. This CDR3 spans 12 amino acids. V dropped 1 base and J dropped 4 bases, with 4 bases sitting between them. The CDR3: CASSLDRYGYTF. The DNA of the CDR3 is TGTGCCAGCAGCTTAGACCGCTATGGCTACACCTTC.

This clone was recorded a few times. The chain is built from TRBV7-6 and TRBJ2-5; the D is unclear. V was trimmed by 2 bases and J by 2 bases, leaving 18 bases between them. The CDR3 is 17 residues long. Germline V gene lookup returns CDR1 SGHVS and CDR2 FNYEAQ. CDR3 nucleotide sequence: TGTGCCAGCAGCTTATGGGCAGACGAGGTTAGGCAAGAGACCCAGTACTTC. Encoded protein: CASSLWADEVRQETQYF.

The chain links TRBV4-1 to TRBJ2-2; D not resolved. The CDR3 totals 16 residues. The germline V and J ends were trimmed by 2 bases and 0 bases, with 10 bases remaining between them. Germline-derived CDR1 and CDR2 are MGHRA and YSYEKL. CDR3 DNA: TGCGCCAGCAGCCAATCTACAGACGCGAACACCGGGGAGCTGTTTTTT. Amino acids: CASSQSTDANTGELFF.

V is TRBV7-6 and J is TRBJ2-7; the match to TRBD1 covers 10 bases. With V trimmed by 5 bases and J by 3 bases, 4 bases remained unmatched. Germline CDR1 reads SGHVS; CDR2 reads FNYEAQ. The CDR3 spans 14 residues. The CDR3 nucleotides read TGTGCCAGCAGCCCCGGGACAGGGGACTACGAGCAGTACTTC. This encodes CASSPGTGDYEQYF. Using reference TRBV7-6 and TRBJ2-7 for the parts outside the CDR3, the full variable domain is GAGVSQSPRYKVTKRGQDVALRCDPISGHVSLYWYRQALGQGPEFLTYFNYEAQQDKSGLPNDRFSAERPEGSISTLTIQRTEQRDSAMYRCASSPGTGDYEQYFGPGTRLTVT.